Sequencing of this T cell receptor (beta chain) was carried out in a study of identical twins. Template switching added a universal primer site; cDNA carried unique molecular identifiers. TCRdb reanalysed the 5' RACE reads using MiXCR and keeps one entry per CDR3 protein. Of approximately 500,000 distinct CDR3 sequences listed, about 16% are singletons. Study conclusions and caveats: Modelling approaches yielded underestimates of out-of-frame TCR alpha sharing between monozygotic twins. For out-of-frame alpha sequences shared by twins, low generation probability was in excess.

Germline loops: CDR1 SGDLS, CDR2 YYNGEE. V lost 4 bases and J 2 bases, leaving 15 bases between the germline ends. The CDR3 loop spans 16 amino acids. This clonotype has only one observation. Its antigen remains unidentified. This same sample was also part of a study on yellow fever vaccine responses in identical twins. As reported in that work: Twins reportedly had a vaccine T cell response that seemed partly convergent, partly personalized.

Sequencing input: CD4+ T cells sorted from blood. This TCR was recovered from a woman in her late teens or twenties in good health. The chain links TRBV9 to TRBJ2-2; D is uncertain. The CDR3 sequence is CASSPHWTPNTGELFF. As DNA, the CDR3 is TGTGCCAGCAGCCCCCATTGGACCCCTAACACCGGGGAGCTGTTTTTT. Using reference TRBV9 and TRBJ2-2 for the parts outside the CDR3, the full variable domain is DSGVTQTPKHLITATGQRVTLRCSPRSGDLSVYWYQQSLDQGLQFLIQYYNGEERAKGNILERFSAQQFPDLHSELNLSSLELGDSALYFCASSPHWTPNTGELFFGEGSRLTVL.